The T cell receptor (beta chain) under discussion was sequenced for a study of CD8+ T cells in alopecia areata. Points on this clone: Antigen specificity is unknown.

Whole-study findings and limits: The study found TCR sharing across patients less clear than in mice, possibly for HLA reasons.

Trimming left V 1 base short and J 5 bases short, with 14 bases between. Germline-derived CDR1 and CDR2 are MNHEY and SMNVEV (reference sequence). CDR3 size: 15 residues. It was cDNA, reverse transcribed from extracted RNA, that served as the sequencing template. TCRdb's copy holds only in-frame clones and misses some; the assay was immunoSEQ multiplex PCR. This sample has 150,000 or so clones; approximately 87% occur once, and the top ten carry more than 12%. The rearrangement uses TRBV27 and TRBJ2-5; D is possibly TRBD1 or TRBD2 (5 bases each). The sample was CD8+ T cells sorted from blood, taken at week 0. The clonotype was recovered from a human donor with alopecia areata. The CDR3 coding sequence is TGTGCCAGCAGTTTATGGGGGAATCTAGGGGAGACCCAGTACTTC. Translation gives CASSLWGNLGETQYF.